This TCR beta chain comes out of a study of beta chain features in type 1 diabetes. Study information: Sorted cell examination encompassed roughly 110 million cells across all samples.

By way of CD45RO/CCR7/CD25/CD127/CD95/CD27, the CD4+ regulatory, stem cell-like memory, central memory and naive cells were sorted. All of the isolated RNA was reverse transcribed, so expressed TCRB transcripts were sequenced. Sequenced by immunoSEQ multiplex PCR; TCRdb stores in-frame clones only, minus some. The sample has 360,000 or so clones, roughly a fifth seen once. This sequence was found in a young woman in good health. The sample was naive CD4+ T cells from blood.

In nucleotides, the CDR3 is TGCGCCAGCAGCCAAGATCAGCGGGCTACTGGCACAGATACGCAGTATTTT. Its protein is CASSQDQRATGTDTQYF. The chain employs TRBV4-1 and TRBJ2-3, with D perhaps TRBD2 (6 bases). Germline CDR1 reads MGHRA; CDR2 reads YSYEKL. This CDR3 comprises 17 residues. V lost 0 bases to trimming and J lost 1 base, with 14 bases between them.